The rows below give T cell receptor beta chains drawn from one sample of a study of response to subunit inactivated influenza vaccine. Via MiXCR, TCRdb re-called the RT-PCR reads, giving one row per CDR3 protein. The sample includes 550,000 to 800,000 distinct CDR3 sequences, around a sixth of them seen just once. Source: PBMCs from blood, taken 12 days after vaccination. Receptor source: a man between 50 and 59 years old who received an inactivated influenza vaccine. The CDR3 runs from the conserved cysteine through the conserved F or W. A D gene is named only where the DNA matches it firmly. The listing skips clone size in some rows; elsewhere it reads once, few, many or a size class.

J	D	size	V	DNA	CDR3
TRBJ2-2	TRBD1	few	TRBV19	TGTGCCAGTAGTATTGGACAGGGGAGCACCGGGGAGCTGTTTTTT	CASSIGQGSTGELFF
TRBJ2-3	TRBD2	NA	TRBV11-2	TGTGCCAGCAGCAATTACTATTCCGGGGGGGTAAGAGATACGCAGTATTTT	CASSNYYSGGVRDTQYF
TRBJ2-2	TRBD2	NA	TRBV7-2	TGTGCCAGCAGCTCGACTAGCGGGGCGAACACCGGGGAGCTGTTTTTT	CASSSTSGANTGELFF
TRBJ2-5	TRBD1	NA	TRBV12-3/TRBV12-4	TGTGCCAGCAGCCCTCAAGGTGGGACAGGAGACCAAGAGACCCAGTACTTC	CASSPQGGTGDQETQYF
TRBJ1-2	TRBD1	NA	TRBV4-1	TGCGCCAGCAAAAAACAGGGGGCAAACTATGGCTACACCTTC	CASKKQGANYGYTF
TRBJ2-7	TRBD2	NA	TRBV6-5	TGTGCCAGCAGTTACCCCAAATCTCCTAGCGGGAACGGGACCTACGAGCAGTACTTC	CASSYPKSPSGNGTYEQYF
TRBJ2-1	NA	few	TRBV28	TGTGCCAGCAGTTTCGCGCGTCGGCTAGCGCTCTACAATGAGCAGTTCTTC	CASSFARRLALYNEQFF
TRBJ2-3	NA	few	TRBV28	TGTGCCAGCAGACCCCTAGGGACATTCACAGATACGCAGTATTTT	CASRPLGTFTDTQYF
TRBJ2-2	TRBD2	once	TRBV5-1	TGCGCCAGCAGCTTTGGGAGGACTAGCGGGAGCGCCGGGGAGCTGTTTTTT	CASSFGRTSGSAGELFF
TRBJ2-1	NA	few	TRBV14	TGTGCCAGCAGCCAAGGGGTCCATGAGCAGTTCTTC	CASSQGVHEQFF
TRBJ1-5	NA	few	TRBV20-1	TGCAGTGCTTTCCGTGACCGAAATCAGCCCCAGCATTTT	CSAFRDRNQPQHF
TRBJ1-1	NA	few	TRBV12-3/TRBV12-4	TGTGCCAGCAGTACAGGAGCGTCGAGCACTGAAGCTTTCTTT	CASSTGASSTEAFF
TRBJ1-1	NA	few	TRBV6-5	TGTGCCAGCAGTTACTCGGGCGTTTATGAAGCTTTCTTT	CASSYSGVYEAFF
TRBJ2-7	TRBD1	NA	TRBV20-1	TGCAGTGCCACCCCCCCGGGACAGGGGATTAGCGGGACTCCCTACGAGCAGTACTTC	CSATPPGQGISGTPYEQYF
TRBJ2-2	NA	few	TRBV15	TGTGCCACCAGCCCACACTTCGGGGGAGGCCTAAAGGGAACCGGGGAGCTGTTTTTT	CATSPHFGGGLKGTGELFF
TRBJ2-1	TRBD2	few	TRBV7-8	TGTGCCAGCAGCCCGGTTCGGCTAGCGGGAGATGAGCAGTTCTTC	CASSPVRLAGDEQFF
TRBJ2-7	NA	few	TRBV12-3/TRBV12-4	TGTGCCAGCAGTCCCTCGCCAGACTACGAGCAGTACTTC	CASSPSPDYEQYF
TRBJ2-7	NA	NA	TRBV6-2/TRBV6-3	TGTGCCAGCAGCACCCGAAGTTATCGGGTTGTGTCCATGTCCTACGAGCAGTACTTC	CASSTRSYRVVSMSYEQYF
TRBJ2-3	TRBD1	NA	TRBV5-1	TGCGCCAGCAGCTGGGCCGGGACAGTCACAGATACGCAGTATTTT	CASSWAGTVTDTQYF
TRBJ2-7	TRBD1	NA	TRBV6-2/TRBV6-3	TGTGCCAGCGCCGACGACAGGGGGAAGTACGAGCAGTACTTC	CASADDRGKYEQYF
TRBJ2-7	NA	NA	TRBV5-5	TGTGCCAGCAGCCGCCTTTTTGGGGGACACTTCTACGAGCAGTACTTC	CASSRLFGGHFYEQYF
TRBJ2-1	TRBD2	NA	TRBV6-2/TRBV6-3	TGTGCCAGCAGTTACTGGGTAGCGGGGGGACCAGCCAATGAGCAGTTCTTC	CASSYWVAGGPANEQFF
TRBJ1-2	TRBD1	many	TRBV29-1	TGCAGCGTTGAGCACAGGGGGCATAACTATGGCTACACCTTC	CSVEHRGHNYGYTF
TRBJ2-5	NA	many	TRBV2	TGTGCCGAAAGCCGGGACGGCGAAGAGACCCAGTACTTC	CAESRDGEETQYF
TRBJ2-5	NA	few	TRBV5-6	TGTGCCAGCAGCTTGTTGGGAGGACGGGGGCAAGAGACCCAGTACTTC	CASSLLGGRGQETQYF
TRBJ1-1	NA	few	TRBV6-1	TGTGCCAGCAGCCCAATCAGGGGGAACACTGAAGCTTTCTTT	CASSPIRGNTEAFF
TRBJ2-2	NA	few	TRBV7-9	TGTGCCGCTAGAGGGGGACAAACGAACACCGGGGAGCTGTTTTTT	CAARGGQTNTGELFF
TRBJ2-1	NA	NA	TRBV6-2/TRBV6-3	TGTGCCAGCAGTTTTGTTCCCGATGAGCAGTTCTTC	CASSFVPDEQFF
TRBJ2-1	NA	NA	TRBV20-1	TGCAGTGCTAGGCCGCCCGGGGGTTGGCTCCAATTCTCCTACAATGAGCAGTTCTTC	CSARPPGGWLQFSYNEQFF
TRBJ1-1	NA	few	TRBV29-1	TGCAGCGTTGGACGGCAAAACACTGAAGCTTTCTTT	CSVGRQNTEAFF
TRBJ1-2	NA	many	TRBV10-3	TGTGCCATCAGTCAATCGGGGGGTGACAGGACTAACTATGGCTACACCTTC	CAISQSGGDRTNYGYTF
TRBJ2-5	NA	few	TRBV5-1	TGCGCCAGCAGCTTGGTTCGGGGTGAAGCAGAGACCCAGTACTTC	CASSLVRGEAETQYF
TRBJ2-3	TRBD2	few	TRBV9	TGTGCCAGCAGCCTCACAGCGGGATCAGATACGCAGTATTTT	CASSLTAGSDTQYF
TRBJ1-4	NA	NA	TRBV4-1	TGCGCCAGCAGCCAAGCCCAGGGACGGGAAAAACTGTTTTTT	CASSQAQGREKLFF